This T cell receptor beta chain was sequenced for a study of blood T cells in healthy people across ages. Findings and caveats of the study: A strong correlation was seen between TCR beta diversity and naive T cell percentage. More naive CD4+ cells and higher diversity were found in long-lived than in aged donors.

The length of the CDR3 is 16 residues. V lost 2 bases and J lost 6; bases outside the gene matches: 7. As for this clonotype: The antigen remains undetermined.

With a J-beta primer mix and a sample-barcoded 5' primer, a second PCR ran about 7 to 12 cycles. Each TCR beta cDNA got a 12-nucleotide random molecular identifier. TCRdb re-derived calls from the 5' RACE reads in MiXCR, one entry per CDR3 protein. This table has some 1 million distinct CDR3 sequences, under 45% appearing once. The specimen sequenced was blood. V usage is TRBV12-3 or TRBV12-4 and J usage is TRBJ2-1; 10 positions agree with TRBD1. This TCR derives from a woman aged 55-75 years in good health. The CDR3 protein is CASSLIGTGVVNEQFF. CDR3 nucleotides: TGTGCCAGCAGTTTAATCGGGACAGGGGTTGTCAATGAGCAGTTCTTC.